Shown below are 5 T cell receptor beta chains from a single sample sequenced in a study of graft-versus-host responses after intestinal transplantation. Each mixed lymphocyte reaction held roughly 200,000 CFSE-labeled responders and roughly 200,000 irradiated violet-dye-labeled stimulators. Data came from immunoSEQ multiplex PCR; TCRdb stores just in-frame clones and leaves some out. The sample contains fewer than 25,000 clones, around 43% of which appear only once. This specimen consisted of alloreactive CD8+ T cells from a mixed lymphocyte reaction culture, obtained before transplantation. Described subset: CFSE-low proliferating T cells sorted from roughly six-day pre-transplant mixed lymphocyte reaction (GvH or HvG direction). These receptors all stem from a human patient who was an organ donor for intestinal transplantation.

This chain uses TRBV7-9 with TRBJ2-7; tentatively, D is TRBD1 (5 bases). CDR3 length: 14 amino acids. With 4 bases removed from V and 2 bases from J, the gap between germline ends came to 12 bases. Germline V lookup: CDR1 SEHNR, CDR2 FQNEAQ (reference sequence). The CDR3 sequence is CASSSLDSTYEQYF. DNA of the CDR3: TGTGCCAGCAGCTCTTTAGACAGTACCTACGAGCAGTACTTC.

This chain joins TRBV6-1 and TRBJ2-7, with D uncertain. Per the germline V gene, CDR1 is MNHNS and CDR2 is SASEGT. The CDR3 spans 14 residues. The V end was cut by 5 bases, the J end by 3 bases, with 14 bases between. As DNA, the CDR3 is TGTGCCAGCAGTTTCGAGGAAGTCGGCTACGAGCAGTACTTC. Translated: CASSFEEVGYEQYF.

This chain joins TRBV4-1 and TRBJ1-2; 7 nucleotides agree with TRBD1. V was clipped by 1 base and J by 0 bases; unmatched bases: 5. CDR1 is MGHRA, CDR2 YSYEKL, per germline. The CDR3 is 16 amino acids. CDR3 nucleotide sequence: TGCGCCAGCAGCCAAGTTAGGGGGCCTGCTAACTATGGCTACACCTTC. Protein: CASSQVRGPANYGYTF.

In its sample, this clone is medium-sized. V usage is TRBV6-5 and J usage is TRBJ1-2; D is unresolved. The CDR3 runs to 13 residues. From germline, CDR1 is MNHEY and CDR2 SVGAGI. Trimming cost V 2 bases and J 8 bases, with 12 bases left between them. This CDR3 reads CASSYLGVQGYTF. The DNA of the CDR3 is TGTGCCAGCAGTTACCTTGGGGTCCAAGGCTACACCTTC.

This rearrangement joins TRBV6-5 to TRBJ2-5, with TRBD2 matching over 8 bases. Germline lookup yields CDR1 MNHEY and CDR2 SVGAGI. This CDR3 has 14 amino acids. V gave up 6 bases and J gave up 6 bases; unmatched junction bases: 9. The CDR3 is CASSWFSGTKTQYF. The CDR3 nucleotides read TGTGCCAGCAGCTGGTTTAGCGGGACTAAGACCCAGTACTTC.